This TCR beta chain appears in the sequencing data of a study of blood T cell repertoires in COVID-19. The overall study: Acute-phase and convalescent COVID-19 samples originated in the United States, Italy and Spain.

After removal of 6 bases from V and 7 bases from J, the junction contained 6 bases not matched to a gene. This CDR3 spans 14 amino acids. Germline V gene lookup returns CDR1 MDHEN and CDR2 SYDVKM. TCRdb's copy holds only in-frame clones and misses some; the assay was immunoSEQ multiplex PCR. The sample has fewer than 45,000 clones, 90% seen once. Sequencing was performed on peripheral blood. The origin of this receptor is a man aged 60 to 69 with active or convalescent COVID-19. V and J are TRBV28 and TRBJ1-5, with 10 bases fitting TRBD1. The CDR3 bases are TGTGCCAGCAGAGGGGACAGGGGAGGACAGCCCCAGCATTTT. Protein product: CASRGDRGGQPQHF.